This entry lists 6 T cell receptor beta chains sequenced from one sample in a study of graft-versus-host responses after intestinal transplantation. The method was immunoSEQ multiplex PCR; TCRdb's version includes in-frame clones alone and lacks a portion of them. The sample shows some 24,000 clones, 40% of them seen only once. The sequencing here drew on alloreactive CD4+ T cells from a mixed lymphocyte reaction culture, taken before intestinal transplant. Subset described: CFSE-low proliferating T cells sorted from roughly six-day pre-transplant mixed lymphocyte reaction (GvH or HvG direction). The receptors were gathered from a human patient who received an intestinal transplant.

The chain employs TRBV10-3 and TRBJ2-7; D gene unclear. The germline V gene encodes CDR1 ENHRY and CDR2 SYGVKD. This CDR3 contains 11 residues. Between the trimmed V and J ends, which lost 4 bases and 3 bases, there was a span of 4 bases. The CDR3 here is CAISASYEQYF. CDR3 bases: TGTGCCATCAGTGCTAGCTACGAGCAGTACTTC.

This clone was seen a few times. The V and J genes are TRBV4-2 and TRBJ1-2, with 8 bases aligning to TRBD1. J gave up 7 bases and V 4 bases, and 17 bases lay outside the gene matches. Per germline, CDR1 LGHNA and CDR2 YNFKEQ. CDR3 length: 17 amino acids. CDR3 coding DNA: TGTGCCAGCAGCCCAAATATCGACAGGGGACCTGCGGCTGGCTACACCTTC. Its protein is CASSPNIDRGPAAGYTF.

This clone was seen a handful of times. The chain recombines TRBV14 with TRBJ2-2; the D is unclear. CDR1 and CDR2 from the germline V gene are SGHDN and FVKESK. The length of the CDR3 is 15 residues. Trimming cost V 1 base and J 0 bases, with 6 bases left between them. This CDR3 is CASSQGWPNTGELFF. As DNA, the CDR3 is TGTGCCAGCAGCCAAGGATGGCCGAACACCGGGGAGCTGTTTTTT.

The J gene is TRBJ2-1, the V gene TRBV4-1, with a weak D call TRBD1 (5 bases). Germline V gene sequence: CDR1 MGHRA, CDR2 YSYEKL. The CDR3 covers 17 residues. V lost 2 bases, J lost 7 bases, and 21 bases lay in between. The CDR3 nucleotides are TGCGCCAGCAGCCAAAGCAGGGTGTATCCCGCTAAGAATGAGCAGTTCTTC. Residues: CASSQSRVYPAKNEQFF.

V gene TRBV11-3 combines with J gene TRBJ2-2, with 7 bases aligning to TRBD1. Unmatched junction bases numbered 5, after V lost 6 bases and J lost 1 base. Germline CDR1 reads SGHNT; CDR2 reads YENEEA. There are 15 residues in the CDR3. This CDR3 reads CASRTGLMNTGELFF. The CDR3 DNA reads TGTGCCAGCAGGACAGGGCTTATGAACACCGGGGAGCTGTTTTTT.

The gene calls are TRBV18 and TRBJ2-7; 7 bases align to TRBD2. There are 12 residues in the CDR3. The V and J ends lost 3 bases and 12 bases, in that order; junction bases with no gene match: 8. CDR1 and CDR2 (germline): KGHSH, LQKENI. CDR3 in amino acids: CASSPRWGGVYF. In nucleotides, the CDR3 is TGTGCCAGCTCACCCCGTTGGGGGGGGGTGTACTTC.